This section outlines one T cell receptor beta chain sequence together with its context. V was shortened by 3 bases and J by 0 bases, with 9 bases between the two germline ends. CDR1 is WNHNN and CDR2 is SYGVQD in the germline V gene (reference sequence). The CDR3 covers 15 residues. These data originate in a study of T cell changes during pregnancy in multiple sclerosis. The data were produced by immunoSEQ multiplex PCR, yet TCRdb's version contains in-frame clones alone and is incomplete. Of 34,000 or so clones in the sample, roughly 88% were seen once. The input for sequencing was peripheral blood, taken in the second trimester of pregnancy. This TCR was sampled from a female donor in good health, enrolled as a control in a pregnancy study. The chain has TRBV10-1 and TRBJ2-4; D call uncertain. As DNA, the CDR3 is TGCGCCAGCAGTGAATCGGGTCTAGCCAAAAACATTCAGTACTTC. It specifies CASSESGLAKNIQYF.